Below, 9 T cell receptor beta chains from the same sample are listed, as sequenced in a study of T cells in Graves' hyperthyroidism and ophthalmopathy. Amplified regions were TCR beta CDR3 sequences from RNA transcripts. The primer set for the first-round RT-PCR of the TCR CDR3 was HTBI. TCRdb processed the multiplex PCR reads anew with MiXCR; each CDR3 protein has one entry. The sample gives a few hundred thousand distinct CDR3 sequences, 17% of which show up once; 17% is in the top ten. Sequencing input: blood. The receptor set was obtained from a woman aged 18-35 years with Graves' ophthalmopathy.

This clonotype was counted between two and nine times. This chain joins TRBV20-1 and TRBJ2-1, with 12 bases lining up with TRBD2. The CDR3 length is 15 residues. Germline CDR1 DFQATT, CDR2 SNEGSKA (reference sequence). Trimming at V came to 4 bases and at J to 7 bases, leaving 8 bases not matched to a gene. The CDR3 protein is CSAKRLAGASNEQFF. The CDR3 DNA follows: TGCAGTGCTAAAAGACTAGCGGGAGCATCGAATGAGCAGTTCTTC.

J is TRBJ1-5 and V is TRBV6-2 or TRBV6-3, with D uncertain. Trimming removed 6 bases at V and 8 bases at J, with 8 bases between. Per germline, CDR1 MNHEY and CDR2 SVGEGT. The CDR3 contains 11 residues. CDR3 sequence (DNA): TGTGCCAGCAGGTGGGATGAGCCCCAGCATTTT. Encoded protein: CASRWDEPQHF.

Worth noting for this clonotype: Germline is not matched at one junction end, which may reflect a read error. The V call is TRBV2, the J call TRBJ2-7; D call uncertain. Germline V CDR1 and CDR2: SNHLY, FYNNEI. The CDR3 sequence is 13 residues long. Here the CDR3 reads CASSEARFYEQCF. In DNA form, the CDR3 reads TGTGCCAGCAGTGAAGCCAGGTTCTACGAGCAGTGCTTC. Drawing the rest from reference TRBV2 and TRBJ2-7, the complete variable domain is EPEVTQTPSHQVTQMGQEVILRCVPISNHLYFYWYRQILGQKVEFLVSFYNNEISEKSEIFDDQFSVERPDGSNFTLKIRSTKLEDSAMYFCASSEARFYEQCFGPGTRLTVT.

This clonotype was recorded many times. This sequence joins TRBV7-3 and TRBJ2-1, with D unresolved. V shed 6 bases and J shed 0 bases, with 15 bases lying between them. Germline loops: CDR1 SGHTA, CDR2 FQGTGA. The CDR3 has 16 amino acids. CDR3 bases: TGTGCCAGCAGTTCCGTCGGTGGCGCCTCCTACAATGAGCAGTTCTTC. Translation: CASSSVGGASYNEQFF.

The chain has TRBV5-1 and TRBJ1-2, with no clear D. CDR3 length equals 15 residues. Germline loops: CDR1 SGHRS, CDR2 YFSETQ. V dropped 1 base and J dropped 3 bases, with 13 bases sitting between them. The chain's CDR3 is CASSLLAGNHYGYTF. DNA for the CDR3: TGCGCCAGCAGCTTGCTTGCCGGAAATCACTATGGCTACACCTTC.

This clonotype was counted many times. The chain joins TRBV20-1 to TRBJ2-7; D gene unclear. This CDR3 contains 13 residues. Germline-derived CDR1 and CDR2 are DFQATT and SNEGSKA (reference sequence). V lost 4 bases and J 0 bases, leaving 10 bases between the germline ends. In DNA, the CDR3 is TGCAGTGCTACTGGCATGACCTCCTACGAGCAGTACTTC. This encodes CSATGMTSYEQYF.

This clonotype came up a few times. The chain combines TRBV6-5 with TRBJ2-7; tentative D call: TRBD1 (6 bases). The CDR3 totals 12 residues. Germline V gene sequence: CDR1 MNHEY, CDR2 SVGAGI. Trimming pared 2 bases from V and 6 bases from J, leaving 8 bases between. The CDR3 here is CASSYAGVEQYF. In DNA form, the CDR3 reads TGTGCCAGCAGTTACGCAGGGGTCGAGCAGTACTTC.

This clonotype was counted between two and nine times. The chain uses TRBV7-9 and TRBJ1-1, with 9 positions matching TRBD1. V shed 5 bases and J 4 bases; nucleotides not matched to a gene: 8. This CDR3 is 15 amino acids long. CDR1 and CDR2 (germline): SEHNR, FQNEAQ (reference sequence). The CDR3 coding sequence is TGTGCCAGCAGCCCAACGACAGGGGGAGCCACTGAAGCTTTCTTT. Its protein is CASSPTTGGATEAFF. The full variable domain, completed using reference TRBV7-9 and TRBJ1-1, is DTGVSQNPRHKITKRGQNVTFRCDPISEHNRLYWYRQTLGQGPEFLTYFQNEAQLEKSRLLSDRFSAERPKGSFSTLEIQRTEQGDSAMYLCASSPTTGGATEAFFGQGTRLTVV.

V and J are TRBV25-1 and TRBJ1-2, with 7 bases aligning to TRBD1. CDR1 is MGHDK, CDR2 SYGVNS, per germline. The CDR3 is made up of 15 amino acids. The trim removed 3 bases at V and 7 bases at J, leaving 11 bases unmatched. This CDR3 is CASSDPRQGVSGYTF. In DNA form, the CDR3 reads TGTGCCAGCAGTGATCCTAGACAGGGAGTCTCTGGCTACACCTTC.